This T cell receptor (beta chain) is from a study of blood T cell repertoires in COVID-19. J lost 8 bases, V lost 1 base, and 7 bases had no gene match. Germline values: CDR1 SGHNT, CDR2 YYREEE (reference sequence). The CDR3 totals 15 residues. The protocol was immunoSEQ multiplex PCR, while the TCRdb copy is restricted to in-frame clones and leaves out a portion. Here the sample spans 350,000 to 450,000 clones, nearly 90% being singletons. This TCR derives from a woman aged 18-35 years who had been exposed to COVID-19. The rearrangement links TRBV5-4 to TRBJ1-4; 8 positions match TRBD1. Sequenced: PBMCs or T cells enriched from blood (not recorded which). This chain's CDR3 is CASSLTGQEREKLFF. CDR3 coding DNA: TGTGCCAGCAGCTTGACGGGACAGGAGAGGGAAAAACTGTTTTTT.